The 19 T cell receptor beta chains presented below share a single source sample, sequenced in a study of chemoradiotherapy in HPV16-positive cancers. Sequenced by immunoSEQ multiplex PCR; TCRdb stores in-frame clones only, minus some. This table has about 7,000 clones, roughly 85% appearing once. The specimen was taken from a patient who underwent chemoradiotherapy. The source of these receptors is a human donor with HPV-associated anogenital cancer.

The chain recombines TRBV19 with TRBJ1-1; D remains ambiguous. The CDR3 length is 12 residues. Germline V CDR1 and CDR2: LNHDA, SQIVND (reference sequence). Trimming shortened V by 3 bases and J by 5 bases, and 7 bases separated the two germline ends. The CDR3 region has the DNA TGTGCCAGTAGTATGAGGTTGACTGAAGCTTTCTTT. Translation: CASSMRLTEAFF.

The CDR3 is CASSLGTSSYEQYF. The CDR3 bases are TGTGCCAGCAGCCTTGGGACCTCTTCATACGAGCAGTACTTC. This chain joins TRBV9 and TRBJ2-7; tentatively, D is TRBD1 or TRBD2 (5 bases each). Trimming removed 4 bases from V and 4 bases from J, with 15 bases in between. The CDR3 totals 14 residues. Germline V lookup: CDR1 SGDLS, CDR2 YYNGEE. Drawing the rest from reference TRBV9 and TRBJ2-7, the complete variable domain is DSGVTQTPKHLITATGQRVTLRCSPRSGDLSVYWYQQSLDQGLQFLIQYYNGEERAKGNILERFSAQQFPDLHSELNLSSLELGDSALYFCASSLGTSSYEQYFGPGTRLTVT.

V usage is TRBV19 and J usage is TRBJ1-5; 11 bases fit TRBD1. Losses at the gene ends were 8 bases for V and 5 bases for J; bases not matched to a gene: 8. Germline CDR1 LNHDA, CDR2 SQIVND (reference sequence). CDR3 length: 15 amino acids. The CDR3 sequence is CASDSGTGGYQPQHF. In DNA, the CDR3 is TGTGCCAGTGACTCCGGGACAGGGGGTTATCAGCCCCAGCATTTT.

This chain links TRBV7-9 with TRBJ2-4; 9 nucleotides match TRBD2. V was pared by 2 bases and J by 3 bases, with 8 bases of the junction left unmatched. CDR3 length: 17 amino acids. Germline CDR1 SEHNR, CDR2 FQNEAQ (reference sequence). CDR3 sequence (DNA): TGTGCCAGCAGCTTATTGGGCGGGGGGGCCTTCAAAAACATTCAGTACTTC. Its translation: CASSLLGGGAFKNIQYF.

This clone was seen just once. DNA for the CDR3: TGCAGCGTTCAAACCGCGCCATCCACGGGATACTATGGCTACACCTTC. Amino acids: CSVQTAPSTGYYGYTF. The V and J genes are TRBV29-1 and TRBJ1-2, with D unclear. V lost 5 bases to trimming and J lost 3 bases, with 22 bases between them. The germline V gene encodes CDR1 SQVTM and CDR2 ANQGSEA. The CDR3 consists of 16 residues.

The CDR3 bases are TGTGCCAGCAGTTTTGGGGACAGGGACTACGAGCAGTACTTC. Translating gives CASSFGDRDYEQYF. The chain is built from TRBV28 and TRBJ2-7; 9 positions agree with TRBD1. Trimming removed 3 bases from V and 3 bases from J; junction bases left unmatched: 3. Germline loops: CDR1 MDHEN, CDR2 SYDVKM. This CDR3 has 14 amino acids.

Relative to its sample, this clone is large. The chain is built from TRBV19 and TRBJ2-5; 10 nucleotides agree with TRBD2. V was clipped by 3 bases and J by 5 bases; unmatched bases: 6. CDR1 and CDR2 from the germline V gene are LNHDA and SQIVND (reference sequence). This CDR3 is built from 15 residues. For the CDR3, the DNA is TGTGCCAGTAGTATTTTTACTAGCGGGGTGGAGACCCAGTACTTC. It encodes CASSIFTSGVETQYF.

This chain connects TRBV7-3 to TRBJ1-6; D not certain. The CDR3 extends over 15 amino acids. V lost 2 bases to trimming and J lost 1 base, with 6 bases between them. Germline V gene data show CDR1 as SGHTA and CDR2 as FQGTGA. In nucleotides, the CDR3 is TGTGCCAGCAGCTTAGAAGGGTCCTATAATTCACCCCTCCACTTT. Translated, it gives CASSLEGSYNSPLHF.

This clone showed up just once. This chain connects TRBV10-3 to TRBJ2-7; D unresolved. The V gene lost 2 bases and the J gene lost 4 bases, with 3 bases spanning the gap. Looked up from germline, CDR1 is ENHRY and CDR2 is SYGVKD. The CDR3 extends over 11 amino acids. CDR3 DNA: TGTGCCATCAGTGAGAAGTACGAGCAGTACTTC. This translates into CAISEKYEQYF.

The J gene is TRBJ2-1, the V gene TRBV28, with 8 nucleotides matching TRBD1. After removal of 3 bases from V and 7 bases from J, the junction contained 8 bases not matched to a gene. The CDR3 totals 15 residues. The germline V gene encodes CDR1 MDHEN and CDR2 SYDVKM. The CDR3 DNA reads TGTGCCAGCAGTTTGCCCGGGACAGGCTTAAATGAGCAGTTCTTC. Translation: CASSLPGTGLNEQFF.

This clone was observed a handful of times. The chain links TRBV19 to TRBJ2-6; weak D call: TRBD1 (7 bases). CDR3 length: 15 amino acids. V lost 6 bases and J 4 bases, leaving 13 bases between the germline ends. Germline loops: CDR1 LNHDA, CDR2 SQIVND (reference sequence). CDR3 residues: CASRTGTVGANVLTF. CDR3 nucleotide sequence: TGTGCCAGTAGGACAGGGACTGTGGGGGCCAACGTCCTGACTTTC.

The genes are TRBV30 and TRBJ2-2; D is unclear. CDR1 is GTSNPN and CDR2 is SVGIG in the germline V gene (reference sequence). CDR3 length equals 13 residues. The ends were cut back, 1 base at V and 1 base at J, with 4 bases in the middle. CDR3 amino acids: CAWSGRNTGELFF. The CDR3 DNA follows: TGTGCCTGGAGTGGACGGAACACCGGGGAGCTGTTTTTT. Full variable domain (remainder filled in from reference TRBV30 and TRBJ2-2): SQTIHQWPATLVQPVGSPLSLECTVEGTSNPNLYWYRQAAGRGLQLLFYSVGIGQISSEVPQNLSASRPQDRQFILSSKKLLLSDSGFYLCAWSGRNTGELFFGEGSRLTVL.

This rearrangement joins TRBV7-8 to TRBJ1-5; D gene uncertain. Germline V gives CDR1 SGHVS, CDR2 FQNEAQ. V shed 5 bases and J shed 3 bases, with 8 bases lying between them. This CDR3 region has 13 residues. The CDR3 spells CASSPWVNQPQHF. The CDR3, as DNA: TGTGCCAGCAGCCCTTGGGTCAATCAGCCCCAGCATTTT. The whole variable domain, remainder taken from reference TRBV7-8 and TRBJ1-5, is GAGVSQSPRYKVAKRGQDVALRCDPISGHVSLFWYQQALGQGPEFLTYFQNEAQLDKSGLPSDRFFAERPEGSVSTLKIQRTQQEDSAVYLCASSPWVNQPQHFGDGTRLSIL.

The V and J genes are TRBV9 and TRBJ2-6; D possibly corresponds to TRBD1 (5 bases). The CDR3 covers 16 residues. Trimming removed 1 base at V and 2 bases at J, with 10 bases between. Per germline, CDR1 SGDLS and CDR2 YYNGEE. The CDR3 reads CASSVKEGAGANVLTF. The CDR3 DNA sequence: TGTGCCAGCAGCGTAAAAGAAGGGGCTGGGGCCAACGTCCTGACTTTC.

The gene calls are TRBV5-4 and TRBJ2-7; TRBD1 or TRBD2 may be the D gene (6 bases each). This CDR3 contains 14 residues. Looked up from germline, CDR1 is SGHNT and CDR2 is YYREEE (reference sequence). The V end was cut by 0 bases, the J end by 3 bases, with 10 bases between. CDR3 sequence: CASSLGGGSYEQYF. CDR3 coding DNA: TGTGCCAGCAGCTTGGGAGGGGGGAGCTACGAGCAGTACTTC.

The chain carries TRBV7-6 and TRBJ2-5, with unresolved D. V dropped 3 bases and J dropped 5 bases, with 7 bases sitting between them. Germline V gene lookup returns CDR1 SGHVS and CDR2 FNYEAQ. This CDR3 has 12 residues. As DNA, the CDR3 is TGTGCCAGCAGCTTGATGATGGAGACCCAGTACTTC. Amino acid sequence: CASSLMMETQYF.

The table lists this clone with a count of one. The CDR3 region is CASSPQRSTNEKLFF. As DNA, the CDR3 is TGTGCCAGCTCACCACAAAGATCAACTAATGAAAAACTGTTTTTT. The rearrangement uses TRBV18 and TRBJ1-4, with no clear D. Trimming removed 1 base at V and 0 bases at J, with 6 bases between. Germline-derived CDR1 and CDR2 are KGHSH and LQKENI. The CDR3 spans 15 residues.

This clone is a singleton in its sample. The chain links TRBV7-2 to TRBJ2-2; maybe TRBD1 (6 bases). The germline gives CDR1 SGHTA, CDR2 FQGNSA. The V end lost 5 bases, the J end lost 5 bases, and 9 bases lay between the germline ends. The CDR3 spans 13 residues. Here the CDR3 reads CASSAQGTGELFF. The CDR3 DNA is TGTGCCAGCAGCGCACAGGGTACCGGGGAGCTGTTTTTT.

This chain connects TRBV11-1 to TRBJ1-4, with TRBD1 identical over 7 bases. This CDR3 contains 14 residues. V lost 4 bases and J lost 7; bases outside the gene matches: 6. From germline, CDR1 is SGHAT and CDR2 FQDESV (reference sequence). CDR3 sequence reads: CASSSGQRREKLFF. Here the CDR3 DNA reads TGTGCCAGCAGCTCGGGACAGCGGCGTGAAAAACTGTTTTTT.